Below are 28 T cell receptor beta chains sequenced from a single sample in a study of cytotoxic CD8 clonotypes in ibrutinib-treated CLL. The method was immunoSEQ multiplex PCR; TCRdb's version includes in-frame clones alone and lacks a portion of them. The sample consists of about 84,000 clones, just over 85% of them appearing once. The sample here was PBMCs, taken before ibrutinib treatment. Receptors originate from a human donor with chronic lymphocytic leukemia.

The genes are TRBV27 and TRBJ1-1; 12 bases fit TRBD1. The germline V gene has CDR1 MNHEY and CDR2 SMNVEV (reference sequence). With 1 base clipped from V and 1 base from J, the junction kept 10 bases outside the gene matches. The CDR3 is made up of 19 amino acids. This chain's CDR3 is CASSLFQPGQGAPNTEAFF. The CDR3 nucleotides read TGTGCCAGCAGTTTATTTCAGCCGGGACAGGGGGCCCCGAACACTGAAGCTTTCTTT.

This clone was counted once. The gene calls are TRBV28 and TRBJ2-3, with a weak D call TRBD1 (6 bases). The CDR3 is made up of 15 amino acids. V lost 6 bases and J 8 bases, leaving 21 bases between the germline ends. Germline V gene lookup returns CDR1 MDHEN and CDR2 SYDVKM. The CDR3 coding sequence is TGTGCCAGCAGCTTACAGGGTCCTGTTTATGGTACGCAGTATTTT. Amino acids: CASSLQGPVYGTQYF.

This clone was seen just once. In DNA form, the CDR3 reads TGTGCCAGCAGCTCTGGAGAGGGACGTGCGAACACTGAAGCTTTCTTT. Protein sequence: CASSSGEGRANTEAFF. The gene calls are TRBV11-3 and TRBJ1-1; tentative D call: TRBD1 (5 bases). The CDR3 extends over 16 amino acids. In germline, CDR1 is SGHNT, CDR2 YENEEA. Trimming left V 4 bases short and J 1 base short, with 16 bases between.

The V call is TRBV7-9, the J call TRBJ2-2; the match to TRBD2 covers 8 bases. After removal of 5 bases from V and 4 bases from J, the junction contained 6 bases not matched to a gene. CDR1 is SEHNR, CDR2 FQNEAQ, per germline (reference sequence). The CDR3 consists of 15 residues. CDR3 loop: CASSERTSRTGELFF. Here the CDR3 DNA reads TGTGCCAGCAGCGAAAGGACTAGCCGCACCGGGGAGCTGTTTTTT.

V and J are TRBV28 and TRBJ1-1; TRBD1 is a possible D gene (5 bases). The CDR3 has 15 amino acids. The V end lost 6 bases, the J end lost 1 base, and 15 bases lay between the germline ends. Germline V lookup: CDR1 MDHEN, CDR2 SYDVKM. This CDR3 reads CASSRGLPENTEAFF. CDR3 sequence (DNA): TGTGCCAGCAGCCGGGGACTTCCGGAGAACACTGAAGCTTTCTTT.

The chain combines TRBV7-2 with TRBJ2-7, with TRBD2 identical over 9 bases. This CDR3 has 15 residues. CDR1 and CDR2 (germline): SGHTA, FQGNSA. V lost 8 bases to trimming and J lost 7 bases; unmatched junction nucleotides: 15. CDR3 loop: CASGSLAGGRGEQYF. As DNA, the CDR3 is TGTGCCAGCGGCTCTCTGGCGGGAGGGCGGGGAGAGCAGTACTTC.

This clone came up a few times. The rearrangement links TRBV2 to TRBJ2-1, with a possible D match to TRBD2 (5 bases). The CDR3 is made up of 15 amino acids. Looked up from germline, CDR1 is SNHLY and CDR2 is FYNNEI. Trimming left V 7 bases short and J 4 bases short, with 17 bases between. The CDR3, as DNA: TGTGCCAGCAAGAGTCAGCGGACCGTTTACAATGAGCAGTTCTTC. This gives the protein CASKSQRTVYNEQFF.

The chain has TRBV6-1 and TRBJ2-1, with D unclear. Germline CDR1 reads MNHNS; CDR2 reads SASEGT. This CDR3 is 14 amino acids long. The V end lost 7 bases, the J end lost 0 bases, and 10 bases lay between the germline ends. Here the CDR3 reads CASIKWGSYNEQFF. The CDR3 bases are TGTGCCAGCATCAAATGGGGCTCCTACAATGAGCAGTTCTTC.

The CDR3 here is CASSELGVRNQPQHF. CDR3 nucleotide sequence: TGTGCCAGCAGTGAATTAGGGGTCCGCAATCAGCCCCAGCATTTT. V and J are TRBV6-1 and TRBJ1-5; the D gene is possibly TRBD1 (5 bases). V gave up 2 bases and J gave up 2 bases, with 10 bases separating them. The germline gives CDR1 MNHNS, CDR2 SASEGT. This CDR3 comprises 15 residues.

The gene calls are TRBV27 and TRBJ2-7; D possibly corresponds to TRBD2 (6 bases). In germline, CDR1 is MNHEY, CDR2 SMNVEV (reference sequence). Trimming cost V 3 bases and J 4 bases, with 16 bases left between them. The CDR3 extends over 15 amino acids. The CDR3 spells CASSFSLGGWYEQYF. The CDR3 DNA reads as TGTGCCAGCAGTTTTTCTCTCGGGGGATGGTACGAGCAGTACTTC.

This chain connects TRBV27 to TRBJ2-7; 10 bases match TRBD2. Trimming removed 5 bases from V and 1 base from J; junction bases left unmatched: 5. The CDR3 is 15 residues long. Germline V gene lookup returns CDR1 MNHEY and CDR2 SMNVEV (reference sequence). The CDR3 spells CASSLRTSGSYEQYF. The CDR3 DNA follows: TGTGCCAGCAGTCTAAGGACTAGCGGTTCCTACGAGCAGTACTTC.

This rearrangement joins TRBV27 to TRBJ2-7; D perhaps matches TRBD2 (5 bases). This CDR3 has 13 residues. V lost 8 bases to trimming and J lost 0 bases, with 11 bases between them. Germline CDR1 reads MNHEY; CDR2 reads SMNVEV (reference sequence). The CDR3 reads CASRPGSSYEQYF. The CDR3 nucleotides are TGTGCCAGCCGTCCGGGAAGCTCCTACGAGCAGTACTTC.

This clone occurred once. The gene calls are TRBV6-5 and TRBJ1-1; D perhaps matches TRBD1 (6 bases). Germline-derived CDR1 and CDR2 are MNHEY and SVGAGI. There are 14 residues in the CDR3. V was shortened by 0 bases and J by 9 bases, with 14 bases between the two germline ends. DNA for the CDR3: TGTGCCAGCAGTTACTCTATGGGACACAGGAAAGCTTTCTTT. Residues: CASSYSMGHRKAFF.

The chain combines TRBV5-6 with TRBJ1-4; tentative D call: TRBD1 (5 bases). V lost 3 bases and J 6 bases, leaving 12 bases between the germline ends. This CDR3 is 14 amino acids long. Germline CDR1 and CDR2: SGHDT and YYEEEE. DNA of the CDR3: TGTGCCAGCAGCTCGCAGGGATTTGATGAAAAACTGTTTTTT. Its translation is CASSSQGFDEKLFF.

The chain is built from TRBV6-6 and TRBJ2-2, with D maybe TRBD1 (7 bases). CDR1 and CDR2 (germline): MNHNY, SVGAGI (reference sequence). The CDR3 loop spans 14 amino acids. The germline V and J ends were trimmed by 8 bases and 0 bases, with 10 bases remaining between them. The CDR3 DNA reads as TGTGCCAGCTGCGGGACAGCGAACACCGGGGAGCTGTTTTTT. Translated: CASCGTANTGELFF.

V usage is TRBV5-4 and J usage is TRBJ2-1, with TRBD2 matching over 10 bases. V shed 0 bases, J shed 5 bases, and the junction held 2 bases outside the gene matches. The CDR3 length is 15 residues. Germline V CDR1 and CDR2: SGHNT, YYREEE (reference sequence). The CDR3 region is CASSLALAGDNEQFF. The CDR3, as DNA: TGTGCCAGCAGCTTGGCCCTAGCGGGGGACAATGAGCAGTTCTTC.

The CDR3 loop reads CASSSYTGRQSHTEAFF. Here the CDR3 DNA reads TGTGCCAGCAGCTCGTATACCGGCAGACAGTCACACACTGAAGCTTTCTTT. The V call is TRBV7-6, the J call TRBJ1-1, with a weak D call TRBD1 (5 bases). Germline CDR1 reads SGHVS; CDR2 reads FNYEAQ. V shed 4 bases and J shed 3 bases, with 21 bases lying between them. The CDR3 consists of 17 residues.

The CDR3 loop reads CASSLSGQTGGNTIYF. In DNA form, the CDR3 reads TGTGCCAGCAGCTTAAGTGGTCAGACAGGGGGAAACACCATATATTTT. The V and J genes are TRBV7-2 and TRBJ1-3, with 7 bases lining up with TRBD1. There are 16 residues in the CDR3. CDR1 is SGHTA and CDR2 is FQGNSA in the germline V gene. J lost 4 bases, V lost 2 bases, and 8 bases had no gene match.

The count of this clone is one. CDR3 sequence reads: CASSPLERDDGYTF. In DNA, the CDR3 is TGTGCCAGCTCCCCTCTCGAGAGAGACGATGGCTACACCTTC. This chain links TRBV18 with TRBJ1-2; D is unclear. Trimming left V 6 bases short and J 6 bases short, with 17 bases between. The germline V gene has CDR1 KGHSH and CDR2 LQKENI. The length of the CDR3 is 14 residues.

The rearrangement links TRBV5-1 to TRBJ2-5, with 12 nucleotides matching TRBD2. This CDR3 region has 15 residues. Germline V lookup: CDR1 SGHRS, CDR2 YFSETQ. Trimming cost V 4 bases and J 2 bases; bases outside gene matches: 3. The CDR3 DNA follows: TGCGCCAGCAGCCCCACTAGCGGGAGGCAAGAGACCCAGTACTTC. It specifies CASSPTSGRQETQYF.

This chain links TRBV4-3 with TRBJ1-2; D might be TRBD1 (6 bases). Trimming pared 3 bases from V and 8 bases from J, leaving 19 bases between. CDR3 size: 15 residues. Germline CDR1 and CDR2: LGHNA and YSLEER. This chain's CDR3 is CASSHLDSLRFGYTF. CDR3 nucleotide sequence: TGCGCCAGCAGCCACCTGGACAGCCTCCGCTTCGGCTACACCTTC.

CDR3 sequence: CASSYLGKGGSDTQYF. CDR3 DNA sequence: TGTGCCAGCAGCTACCTCGGGAAGGGAGGGTCGGATACGCAGTATTTT. The V gene is TRBV7-9, the J gene TRBJ2-3, with 7 nucleotides matching TRBD2. The CDR3 is made up of 16 amino acids. Germline V lookup: CDR1 SEHNR, CDR2 FQNEAQ (reference sequence). Losses at the gene ends were 4 bases for V and 6 bases for J; bases not matched to a gene: 13.

The CDR3 protein is CASSPWGSSTDTQYF. CDR3 DNA sequence: TGTGCCAGCTCACCATGGGGTTCTAGCACAGATACGCAGTATTTT. This sequence joins TRBV18 and TRBJ2-3; no clear D gene. CDR3 length: 15 residues. The V end was cut by 2 bases, the J end by 0 bases, with 9 bases between. Germline CDR1 reads KGHSH; CDR2 reads LQKENI.

This clone was counted between two and nine times. The chain combines TRBV19 with TRBJ1-5; 7 bases are a match to TRBD1. CDR3 length: 15 amino acids. CDR1 is LNHDA, CDR2 SQIVND, per germline (reference sequence). Losses at the gene ends were 4 bases for V and 4 bases for J; bases not matched to a gene: 7. CDR3 sequence reads: CASSTRDRRNQPQHF. The CDR3 DNA reads TGTGCCAGTAGTACCCGGGACAGAAGAAATCAGCCCCAGCATTTT.

This clone has a handful of counts. V gene TRBV21-1 combines with J gene TRBJ2-1; the D call of TRBD2 is as the table states it, not checked on the DNA. TRBV21-1 is a documented pseudogene. CDR3 size: 15 residues. CDR3 nucleotides: TGTGCCAGCAGCTTCCCCGGGGGGGTCTACAATGAGCAGTTCTTC. Translating it yields CASSFPGGVYNEQFF.

The chain joins TRBV7-8 to TRBJ2-1; TRBD1 aligns across 7 bases. The CDR3 runs to 15 residues. Germline trimming cut 3 bases from V and 7 bases from J; bases unmatched to any gene: 9. Germline V gene lookup returns CDR1 SGHVS and CDR2 FQNEAQ. CDR3 DNA sequence: TGTGCCAGCAGCTTTACAGGGGCCGACCTTAATGAGCAGTTCTTC. This encodes CASSFTGADLNEQFF.

The chain employs TRBV6-6 and TRBJ2-2; D may be TRBD1 (5 bases). This CDR3 is 14 amino acids long. Germline CDR1 is MNHNY and CDR2 is SVGAGI (reference sequence). Trimming took 2 bases from V and 5 from J, leaving 9 bases between them. The CDR3 sequence: CASSYGAGTGELFF. In nucleotides, the CDR3 is TGTGCCAGCAGTTACGGGGCCGGGACCGGGGAGCTGTTTTTT.

The rearrangement joins TRBV7-9 to TRBJ2-1; weak D call: TRBD2 (5 bases). Deletions cut 4 bases from V and 0 bases from J, with 16 bases between. Germline lookup yields CDR1 SEHNR and CDR2 FQNEAQ (reference sequence). CDR3 length equals 17 residues. The CDR3 sequence: CASSYWGEPSSYNEQFF. CDR3 in DNA: TGTGCCAGCAGCTACTGGGGAGAACCGAGCTCCTACAATGAGCAGTTCTTC.